The 15 T cell receptor beta chains presented below share a single source sample, sequenced in a study of shared clonotypes between healthy human individuals. Profiling relied on immunoSEQ multiplex PCR, and the TCRdb table lists in-frame clones only, not all of them. The sample has about 2,500,000 clones; roughly 92% are singletons. The sequenced sample was naive CD4+ T cells sorted from blood. Described subset: CD45RA+ positively selected. Receptors originate from a young man in good health.

The rearrangement joins TRBV18 to TRBJ1-5, with D unclear. Germline-derived CDR1 and CDR2 are KGHSH and LQKENI. Trimming took off 4 bases at V and 0 bases at J, with 7 bases between the two ends. The CDR3 length is 14 residues. Here the CDR3 reads CASSLSSSNQPQHF. The CDR3 DNA reads TGTGCCAGCTCACTTAGTAGTAGCAATCAGCCCCAGCATTTT.

The chain couples TRBV5-1 to TRBJ1-1; TRBD1 matches at 10 bases. The V gene's germline CDR1 is SGHRS and CDR2 YFSETQ. CDR3 size: 15 residues. Germline trimming cut 0 bases from V and 4 bases from J; bases unmatched to any gene: 3. The CDR3 nucleotides are TGCGCCAGCAGCTTGGCTTGGACAGGGGGCACTGAAGCTTTCTTT. Protein: CASSLAWTGGTEAFF.

The chain employs TRBV7-9 and TRBJ1-3; no definite D call. The germline V gene encodes CDR1 SEHNR and CDR2 FQNEAQ (reference sequence). V was shortened by 0 bases and J by 0 bases, with 6 bases between the two germline ends. The CDR3 is made up of 15 amino acids. CDR3: CASSLAAVSGNTIYF. The CDR3, as DNA: TGTGCCAGCAGCTTAGCGGCAGTCTCTGGAAACACCATATATTTT.

The chain uses TRBV28 and TRBJ1-2; 10 nucleotides align to TRBD1. CDR3 length: 15 residues. The V and J ends lost 6 bases and 6 bases, in that order; junction bases with no gene match: 10. Per germline, CDR1 MDHEN and CDR2 SYDVKM. The CDR3 reads CASRPLTGGLDGYTF. The DNA of the CDR3 is TGTGCCAGCAGACCGTTGACAGGGGGCTTGGATGGCTACACCTTC.

The rearrangement links TRBV7-2 to TRBJ2-4, with 16 positions matching TRBD2. Germline V gene sequence: CDR1 SGHTA, CDR2 FQGNSA. The CDR3 consists of 17 residues. With V trimmed by 5 bases and J by 9 bases, 10 bases remained unmatched. The CDR3 DNA sequence: TGTGCCAGCAGCCCCCCGGGACTAGCGGGAGGGTTAGGCATTCAGTACTTC. Translating gives CASSPPGLAGGLGIQYF. Complete variable domain (other parts from reference TRBV7-2 and TRBJ2-4): GAGVSQSPSNKVTEKGKDVELRCDPISGHTALYWYRQSLGQGLEFLIYFQGNSAPDKSGLPSDRFSAERTGGSVSTLTIQRTQQEDSAVYLCASSPPGLAGGLGIQYFGAGTRLSVL.

This chain connects TRBV6-1 to TRBJ1-2; unclear D gene. Looked up from germline, CDR1 is MNHNS and CDR2 is SASEGT. V lost 1 base to trimming and J lost 7 bases, with 16 bases between them. This CDR3 has 15 amino acids. The CDR3 DNA follows: TGTGCCAGCAGTGAAGAACTTGGGGTGGGTCGTGGCTACACCTTC. Its translation is CASSEELGVGRGYTF.

This chain joins TRBV4-2 and TRBJ2-1, with D possibly TRBD2 on 7 matching bases. V shed 3 bases and J shed 3 bases, with 15 bases lying between them. CDR1 is LGHNA, CDR2 YNFKEQ, per germline. The CDR3 consists of 16 residues. The CDR3 protein is CASSHVQGTNYNEQFF. The CDR3 DNA reads TGTGCCAGCAGCCATGTTCAGGGGACTAACTACAATGAGCAGTTCTTC.

The V and J genes are TRBV10-3 and TRBJ2-1, with 8 bases identical to TRBD2. Trimming cost V 4 bases and J 2 bases; bases outside gene matches: 7. CDR1 and CDR2 from the germline V gene are ENHRY and SYGVKD. This CDR3 is 16 amino acids long. CDR3 nucleotides: TGTGCCATCAGTGGCGGTACTAGCGGCCCCTACAATGAGCAGTTCTTC. Its translation is CAISGGTSGPYNEQFF.

For the CDR3, the DNA is TGTGCCAGCAGCTTTAGCGGGGGGTCGAACACCGGGGAGCTGTTTTTT. Translation: CASSFSGGSNTGELFF. The rearrangement uses TRBV11-2 and TRBJ2-2, with 10 nucleotides matching TRBD2. V trimming: 3 bases; J trimming: 0 bases; junction bases outside the gene matches: 1. The length of the CDR3 is 16 residues. The germline gives CDR1 SGHAT, CDR2 FQNNGV.

This clone has more than one count but fewer than ten. The J gene is TRBJ1-5, the V gene TRBV29-1; D remains ambiguous. Germline V gene sequence: CDR1 SQVTM, CDR2 ANQGSEA. The V gene lost 3 bases and the J gene lost 0 bases, with 6 bases spanning the gap. This CDR3 comprises 13 residues. The CDR3 reads CSVEEDSNQPQHF. The CDR3 DNA sequence: TGCAGCGTTGAGGAGGATAGCAATCAGCCCCAGCATTTT.

The chain recombines TRBV4-1 with TRBJ2-5, with D perhaps TRBD2 (6 bases). Germline-derived CDR1 and CDR2 are MGHRA and YSYEKL. Trimming removed 0 bases at V and 7 bases at J, with 15 bases between. The CDR3 sequence is 15 residues long. The CDR3 spells CASSQEGGGSMTQYF. The CDR3 DNA follows: TGCGCCAGCAGCCAAGAGGGAGGAGGGAGTATGACCCAGTACTTC.

J is TRBJ2-7 and V is TRBV2; D is unresolved. V gave up 4 bases and J gave up 3 bases, with 25 bases separating them. The germline gives CDR1 SNHLY, CDR2 FYNNEI. The CDR3 length is 18 residues. The CDR3 bases are TGTGCCAGCAGTGTCGATAGACCCAAGAAAACAAGCTACTACGAGCAGTACTTC. Its protein is CASSVDRPKKTSYYEQYF.

This chain uses TRBV14 with TRBJ2-5, with D unresolved. CDR1 and CDR2 (germline): SGHDN, FVKESK. There are 12 residues in the CDR3. V was cut by 0 bases and J by 5 bases, with 4 bases left in between. CDR3 DNA sequence: TGTGCCAGCAGCCAAGACCCCGAGACCCAGTACTTC. Encoded protein: CASSQDPETQYF.

Concerning this clone itself: Other DNA sequences in the same sample also yield this CDR3. This CDR3 is CASTSLGDTQYF. The CDR3 bases are TGTGCCAGCACGTCCCTCGGGGACACGCAGTATTTT. The genes are TRBV6-1 and TRBJ2-3; the D call may be TRBD1 or TRBD2 (5 bases each). Germline V lookup: CDR1 MNHNS, CDR2 SASEGT. V lost 7 bases and J lost 9, with 14 bases in between. This CDR3 comprises 12 residues.

V usage is TRBV20-1 and J usage is TRBJ2-5; tentatively, D is TRBD1 or TRBD2 (5 bases each). Germline V gene sequence: CDR1 DFQATT, CDR2 SNEGSKA (reference sequence). This CDR3 is built from 11 residues. CDR3 nucleotide sequence: TGCAGCGCCATATGGGGGGAGACCCAGTACTTC. It translates to CSAIWGETQYF.